The 18 T cell receptor beta chains reported below all come from one sample, sequenced in a study of cytomegalovirus exposure and HLA in healthy donors. Vbeta (60) and Jbeta (13) primers were used in the PCR. Sequencing used immunoSEQ multiplex PCR; TCRdb keeps in-frame clones, though not all of them. This table has about 140,000 clones, 88% appearing once. Sequencing was carried out using PBMCs. These receptors all stem from a woman aged 40 to 50 in good health and CMV-seronegative.

This chain links TRBV4-2 with TRBJ2-1; 7 nucleotides align to TRBD1. The junction had 6 bases not matched to a gene; V was cut back by 1 base and J by 9 bases. The CDR3 sequence is 14 residues long. The germline V gene has CDR1 LGHNA and CDR2 YNFKEQ. The CDR3 DNA reads TGTGCCAGCAGCCAAGCTCCACAGGGGTTTGAGCAGTTCTTC. Encoded protein: CASSQAPQGFEQFF.

The V call is TRBV2, the J call TRBJ2-2; possibly TRBD2 for D (5 bases). In germline, CDR1 is SNHLY, CDR2 FYNNEI. This CDR3 is built from 14 residues. V lost 6 bases, J lost 1 base, and 9 bases lay in between. For the CDR3, the DNA is TGTGCCAGCAGAGTCGGGGTGAACACCGGGGAGCTGTTTTTT. Translated, it gives CASRVGVNTGELFF.

The chain is built from TRBV6-5 and TRBJ1-1; 9 positions agree with TRBD1. The length of the CDR3 is 13 residues. V lost 6 bases to trimming and J lost 11 bases; unmatched junction nucleotides: 10. The germline CDR1 and CDR2 sequences are MNHEY and SVGAGI. The CDR3 region is CASRSRDREDAFF. The CDR3 nucleotides are TGTGCCAGCAGGAGTCGGGACAGGGAGGATGCTTTCTTT.

This clone was seen a few times. V gene TRBV6-6 combines with J gene TRBJ1-5, with D perhaps matching TRBD1 (5 bases). Looked up from germline, CDR1 is MNHNY and CDR2 is SVGAGI (reference sequence). This CDR3 has 15 amino acids. V was pared by 6 bases and J by 2 bases, with 14 bases between. As DNA, the CDR3 is TGTGCCAGCAGCGGGGGGGGAGGGGGCAATCAGCCCCAGCATTTT. Its translation: CASSGGGGGNQPQHF.

This rearrangement joins TRBV9 to TRBJ2-5, with 11 bases lining up with TRBD2. The CDR3 runs 15 residues. The trim removed 1 base at V and 9 bases at J, leaving 8 bases unmatched. Germline V gene sequence: CDR1 SGDLS, CDR2 YYNGEE. CDR3 sequence (DNA): TGTGCCAGCAGCGTAAGTCTAGCGGGAGGAGAAGCCCAGTACTTC. It translates to CASSVSLAGGEAQYF. Based on the CDR3 plus reference TRBV9 and TRBJ2-5, the full variable domain is DSGVTQTPKHLITATGQRVTLRCSPRSGDLSVYWYQQSLDQGLQFLIQYYNGEERAKGNILERFSAQQFPDLHSELNLSSLELGDSALYFCASSVSLAGGEAQYFGPGTRLLVL.

The rearrangement uses TRBV7-8 and TRBJ2-1; TRBD1 agrees at 7 bases. Germline loops: CDR1 SGHVS, CDR2 FQNEAQ. J lost 5 bases, V lost 7 bases, and 14 bases had no gene match. This CDR3 region has 16 residues. CDR3 in DNA: TGTGCCAGCACCTGGACAGGCCCCTTTACGGACAATGAGCAGTTCTTC. Amino acids: CASTWTGPFTDNEQFF.

The chain couples TRBV5-1 to TRBJ1-1, with D perhaps matching TRBD1 (5 bases). Germline V gene sequence: CDR1 SGHRS, CDR2 YFSETQ. Trimming removed 4 bases at V and 9 bases at J, with 19 bases between. The CDR3 extends over 14 amino acids. Written as DNA, the CDR3 is TGCGCCAGCAGCCCGGGGACGGTCCGGGGGAAAGCTTTCTTT. Residues: CASSPGTVRGKAFF.

The V gene is TRBV29-1, the J gene TRBJ2-1, with 7 nucleotides matching TRBD2. The CDR3 consists of 16 residues. V lost 2 bases and J lost 7; bases outside the gene matches: 14. The germline CDR1 and CDR2 sequences are SQVTM and ANQGSEA. The CDR3 DNA reads TGCAGCGTTGAAAATAGACATCGACTAGCTGAAAATGAGCAGTTCTTC. Translating gives CSVENRHRLAENEQFF.

The genes are TRBV6-1 and TRBJ2-7; D possibly corresponds to TRBD1 (6 bases). V lost 5 bases, J lost 2 bases, and 13 bases lay in between. This CDR3 comprises 14 residues. CDR1 is MNHNS, CDR2 SASEGT, per germline. As DNA, the CDR3 is TGTGCCAGCAGTTGGACAGCTCAGACCTACGAGCAGTACTTC. Residues: CASSWTAQTYEQYF.

The rearrangement links TRBV2 to TRBJ2-3, with D unresolved. V lost 5 bases and J lost 6, with 6 bases in between. CDR1 is SNHLY, CDR2 FYNNEI, per germline. CDR3 length: 11 amino acids. The DNA of the CDR3 is TGTGCCAGCAGTTTTCAGGATACGCAGTATTTT. This sequence encodes CASSFQDTQYF.

The V and J genes are TRBV29-1 and TRBJ2-3; 12 bases align to TRBD1. V trimming: 6 bases; J trimming: 6 bases; junction bases outside the gene matches: 13. The CDR3 is 16 amino acids. CDR1 is SQVTM and CDR2 is ANQGSEA in the germline V gene. CDR3 in DNA: TGCAGCGTCGGGGGCGGAGGGACAGGGGGCCTCGATACGCAGTATTTT. It codes for CSVGGGGTGGLDTQYF.

This clone appeared a few times. The chain couples TRBV28 to TRBJ2-7; no clear D gene. The length of the CDR3 is 13 residues. V lost 5 bases and J lost 3, with 11 bases in between. Germline V gene data show CDR1 as MDHEN and CDR2 as SYDVKM. The CDR3 is CASSPMGLYEQYF. For the CDR3, the DNA is TGTGCCAGCAGTCCTATGGGCCTCTACGAGCAGTACTTC.

The chain is built from TRBV7-3 and TRBJ2-5; D ambiguous. This CDR3 comprises 14 residues. V gave up 2 bases and J gave up 2 bases, with 9 bases separating them. Germline lookup yields CDR1 SGHTA and CDR2 FQGTGA. As DNA, the CDR3 is TGTGCCAGCAGCTTAGGCGGCTTTCAAGAGACCCAGTACTTC. Its protein product is CASSLGGFQETQYF.

The J gene is TRBJ2-2, the V gene TRBV5-6; 7 nucleotides align to TRBD1. V dropped 0 bases and J dropped 6; count of bases not matched to a gene: 8. The CDR3 extends over 16 amino acids. Looked up from germline, CDR1 is SGHDT and CDR2 is YYEEEE. Here the CDR3 reads CASSLAIRQGPGELFF. As DNA, the CDR3 is TGTGCCAGCAGCTTGGCCATCCGACAGGGCCCCGGGGAGCTGTTTTTT.

The CDR3 region has the DNA TGTGCCATCAGTGATTCGACGACTAGCGGGGGTAGTCAGTACTTC. Residues: CAISDSTTSGGSQYF. J is TRBJ2-5 and V is TRBV10-3, with TRBD2 matching over 12 bases. Germline CDR1 reads ENHRY; CDR2 reads SYGVKD. Trimming cost V 3 bases and J 11 bases; bases outside gene matches: 10. The CDR3 totals 15 residues.

The chain has TRBV2 and TRBJ2-5; 9 bases align to TRBD1. The J call may not be correct, given that the DNA end is closer to TRBJ2-7. Germline CDR1 SNHLY, CDR2 FYNNEI. There are 15 residues in the CDR3. CDR3 region: CASPGAEGQGYEQYF. The CDR3 DNA is TGTGCCAGCCCCGGCGCGGAGGGACAGGGCTACGAGCAGTACTTC.

This chain connects TRBV7-6 to TRBJ2-7; unclear D gene. This CDR3 contains 11 residues. V lost 2 bases and J lost 5, with 4 bases in between. Germline V gene lookup returns CDR1 SGHVS and CDR2 FNYEAQ. DNA for the CDR3: TGTGCCAGCAGCTTATCGGACGAGCAGTACTTC. Protein: CASSLSDEQYF.

The V call is TRBV28, the J call TRBJ2-5, with 12 bases matching TRBD2. Germline CDR1 and CDR2: MDHEN and SYDVKM. The CDR3 consists of 18 residues. Unmatched junction bases numbered 15, after V lost 5 bases and J lost 5 bases. The CDR3 protein is CASSTLPLAGGPGETQYF. In DNA form, the CDR3 reads TGTGCCAGCAGTACCCTTCCCCTAGCGGGAGGGCCGGGGGAGACCCAGTACTTC.